The source of this T cell receptor beta chain is a study of cytomegalovirus exposure and HLA in healthy donors. Study results and caveats: The study flagged around 160 TCR beta chains as cytomegalovirus-associated.

V lost 1 base and J lost 5; bases outside the gene matches: 3. The CDR3 sequence is 15 residues long. CDR1 is SEHNR, CDR2 FQNEAQ, per germline (reference sequence). On this clone itself: Its antigen is undetermined.

Both 60 Vbeta primers and 13 Jbeta primers went into the PCR. Repertoires were generated with immunoSEQ multiplex PCR, while TCRdb's copy carries only in-frame clones and drops some. The sample contains around 67,000 clones, about four fifths of which appear only once. The receptor comes from a man aged 18 to 30 in good health and CMV-seropositive. The chain couples TRBV7-9 to TRBJ2-1, with TRBD1 identical over 9 bases. The sample was PBMCs. CDR3 loop: CASSLGDRVHNEQFF. Here the CDR3 DNA reads TGTGCCAGCAGCTTAGGGGACAGGGTACACAATGAGCAGTTCTTC.